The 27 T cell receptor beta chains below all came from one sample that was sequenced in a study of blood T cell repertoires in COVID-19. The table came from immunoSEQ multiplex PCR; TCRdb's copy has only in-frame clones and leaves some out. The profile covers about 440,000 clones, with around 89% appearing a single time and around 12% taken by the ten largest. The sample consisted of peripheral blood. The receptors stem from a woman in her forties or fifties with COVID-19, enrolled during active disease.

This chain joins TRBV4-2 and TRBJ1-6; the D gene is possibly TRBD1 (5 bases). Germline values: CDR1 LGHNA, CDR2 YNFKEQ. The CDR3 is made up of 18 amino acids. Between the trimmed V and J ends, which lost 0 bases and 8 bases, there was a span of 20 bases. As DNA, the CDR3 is TGTGCCAGCAGCCAAGATGGGTTCGGGGGGGGAATGGATTCACCCCTCCACTTT. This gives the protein CASSQDGFGGGMDSPLHF.

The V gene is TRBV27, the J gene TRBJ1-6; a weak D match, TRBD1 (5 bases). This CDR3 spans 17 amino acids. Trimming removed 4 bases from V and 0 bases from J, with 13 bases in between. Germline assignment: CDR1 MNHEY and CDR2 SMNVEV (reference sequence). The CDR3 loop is CASSSPGHLSYNSPLHF. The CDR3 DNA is TGTGCCAGCAGTTCCCCAGGACACCTCTCCTATAATTCACCCCTCCACTTT.

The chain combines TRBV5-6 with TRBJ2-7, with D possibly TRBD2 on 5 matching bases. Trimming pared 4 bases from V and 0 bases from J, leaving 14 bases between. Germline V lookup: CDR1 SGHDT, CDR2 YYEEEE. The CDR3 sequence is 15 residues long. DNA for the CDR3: TGTGCCAGCAGCGGAGGCGACACCCTCTCCTACGAGCAGTACTTC. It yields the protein CASSGGDTLSYEQYF. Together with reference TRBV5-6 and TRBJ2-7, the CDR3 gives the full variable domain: DAGVTQSPTHLIKTRGQQVTLRCSPKSGHDTVSWYQQALGQGPQFIFQYYEEEERQRGNFPDRFSGHQFPNYSSELNVNALLLGDSALYLCASSGGDTLSYEQYFGPGTRLTVT.

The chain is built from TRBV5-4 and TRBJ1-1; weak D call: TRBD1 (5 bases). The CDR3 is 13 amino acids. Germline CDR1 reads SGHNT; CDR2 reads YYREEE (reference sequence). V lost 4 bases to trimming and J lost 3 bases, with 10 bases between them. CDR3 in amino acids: CASSRGGDTEAFF. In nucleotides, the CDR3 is TGTGCCAGCAGCCGGGGGGGTGACACTGAAGCTTTCTTT.

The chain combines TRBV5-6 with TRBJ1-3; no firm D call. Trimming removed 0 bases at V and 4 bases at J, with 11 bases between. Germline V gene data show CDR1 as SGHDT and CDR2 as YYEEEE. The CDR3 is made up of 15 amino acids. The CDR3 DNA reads TGTGCCAGCAGCTTGGGGCCCACCGGGGGAAACACCATATATTTT. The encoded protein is CASSLGPTGGNTIYF.

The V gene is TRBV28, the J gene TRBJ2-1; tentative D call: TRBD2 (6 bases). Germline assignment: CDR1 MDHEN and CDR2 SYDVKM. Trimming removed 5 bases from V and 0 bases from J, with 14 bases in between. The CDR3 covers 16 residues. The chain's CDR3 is CASSQTGLLSYNEQFF. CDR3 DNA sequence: TGTGCCAGCAGTCAAACGGGACTCCTCTCCTACAATGAGCAGTTCTTC.

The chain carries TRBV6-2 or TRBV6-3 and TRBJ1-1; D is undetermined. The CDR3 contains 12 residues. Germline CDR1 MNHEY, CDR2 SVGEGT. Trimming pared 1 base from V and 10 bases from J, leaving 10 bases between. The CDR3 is CASSYLAGTAFF. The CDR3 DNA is TGTGCCAGCAGTTACTTGGCGGGAACAGCTTTCTTT.

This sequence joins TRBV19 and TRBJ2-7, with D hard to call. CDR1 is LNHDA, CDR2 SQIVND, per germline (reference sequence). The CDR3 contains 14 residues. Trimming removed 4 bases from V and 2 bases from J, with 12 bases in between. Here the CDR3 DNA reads TGTGCCAGTAGTACTTTGCAGGATACCTACGAGCAGTACTTC. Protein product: CASSTLQDTYEQYF.

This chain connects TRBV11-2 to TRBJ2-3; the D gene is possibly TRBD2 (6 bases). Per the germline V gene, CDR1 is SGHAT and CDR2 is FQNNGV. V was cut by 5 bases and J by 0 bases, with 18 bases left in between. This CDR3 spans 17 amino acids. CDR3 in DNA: TGTGCCAGCAGCCCCGGCGGGGCTCTAACTAGCACAGATACGCAGTATTTT. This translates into CASSPGGALTSTDTQYF. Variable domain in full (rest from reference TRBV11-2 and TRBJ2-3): EAGVAQSPRYKIIEKRQSVAFWCNPISGHATLYWYQQILGQGPKLLIQFQNNGVVDDSQLPKDRFSAERLKGVDSTLKIQPAKLEDSAVYLCASSPGGALTSTDTQYFGPGTRLTVL.

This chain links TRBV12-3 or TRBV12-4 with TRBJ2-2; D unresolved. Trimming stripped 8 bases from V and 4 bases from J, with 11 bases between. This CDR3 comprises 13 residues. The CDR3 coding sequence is TGTGCCAGCGGTCTCACGGTCACCGGGGAGCTGTTTTTT. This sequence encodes CASGLTVTGELFF.

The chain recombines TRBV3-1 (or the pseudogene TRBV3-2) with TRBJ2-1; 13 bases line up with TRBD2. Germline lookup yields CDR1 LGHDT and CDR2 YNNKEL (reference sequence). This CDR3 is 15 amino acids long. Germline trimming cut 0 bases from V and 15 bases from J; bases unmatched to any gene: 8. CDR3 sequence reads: CASSQDTSGGASGFF. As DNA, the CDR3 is TGTGCCAGCAGCCAAGATACTAGCGGGGGGGCCAGTGGGTTCTTC.

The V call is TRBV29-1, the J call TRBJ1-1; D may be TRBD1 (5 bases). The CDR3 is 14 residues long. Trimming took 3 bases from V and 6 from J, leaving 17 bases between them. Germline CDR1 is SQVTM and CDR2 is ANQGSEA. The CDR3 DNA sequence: TGCAGCGTTGAGAGAGGGATCGGGGGACCTGAAGCTTTCTTT. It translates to CSVERGIGGPEAFF.

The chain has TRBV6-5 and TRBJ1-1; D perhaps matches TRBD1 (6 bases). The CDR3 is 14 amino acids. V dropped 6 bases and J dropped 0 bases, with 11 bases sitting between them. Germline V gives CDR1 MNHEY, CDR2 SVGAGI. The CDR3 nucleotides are TGTGCCAGCAGCAGACAGGCGTTGAACACTGAAGCTTTCTTT. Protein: CASSRQALNTEAFF.

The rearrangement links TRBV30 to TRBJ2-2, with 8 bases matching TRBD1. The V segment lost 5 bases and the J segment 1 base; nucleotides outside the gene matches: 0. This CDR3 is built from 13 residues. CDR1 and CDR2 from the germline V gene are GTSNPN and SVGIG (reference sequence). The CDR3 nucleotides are TGTGCCTGGGGGACAGGGAACACCGGGGAGCTGTTTTTT. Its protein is CAWGTGNTGELFF.

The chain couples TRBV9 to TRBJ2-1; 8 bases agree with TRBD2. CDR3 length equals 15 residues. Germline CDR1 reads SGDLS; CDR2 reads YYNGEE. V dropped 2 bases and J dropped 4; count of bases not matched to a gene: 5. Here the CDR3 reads CASSVAGGYYNEQFF. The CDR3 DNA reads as TGTGCCAGCAGCGTGGCGGGGGGCTATTACAATGAGCAGTTCTTC.

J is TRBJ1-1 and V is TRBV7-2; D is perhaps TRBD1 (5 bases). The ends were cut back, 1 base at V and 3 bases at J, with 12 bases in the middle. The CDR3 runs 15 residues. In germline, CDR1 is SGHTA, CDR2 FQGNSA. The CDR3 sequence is CASSLGGYYDTEAFF. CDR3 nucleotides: TGTGCCAGCAGCTTAGGGGGCTATTATGACACTGAAGCTTTCTTT.

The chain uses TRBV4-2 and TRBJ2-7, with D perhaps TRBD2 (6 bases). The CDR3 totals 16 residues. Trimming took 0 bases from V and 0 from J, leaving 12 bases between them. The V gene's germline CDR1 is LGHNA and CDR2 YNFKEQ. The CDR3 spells CASSQDEAGFSYEQYF. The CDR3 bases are TGTGCCAGCAGCCAAGACGAGGCGGGGTTCTCCTACGAGCAGTACTTC.

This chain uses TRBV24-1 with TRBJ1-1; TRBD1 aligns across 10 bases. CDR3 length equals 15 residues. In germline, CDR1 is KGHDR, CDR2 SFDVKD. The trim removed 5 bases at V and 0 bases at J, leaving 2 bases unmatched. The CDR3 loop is CATSVGTGVNTEAFF. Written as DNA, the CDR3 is TGTGCCACCAGTGTCGGGACAGGGGTGAACACTGAAGCTTTCTTT.

CDR3 DNA: TGCGCCAGCAGCTTGGGAGGGATTAATGAAAAACTGTTTTTT. Its protein product is CASSLGGINEKLFF. The rearrangement joins TRBV5-1 to TRBJ1-4; D ambiguous. This CDR3 region has 14 residues. Trimming took off 0 bases at V and 4 bases at J, with 7 bases between the two ends. Germline V gives CDR1 SGHRS, CDR2 YFSETQ. Combining the CDR3 with reference TRBV5-1 and TRBJ1-4 gives the whole variable domain KAGVTQTPRYLIKTRGQQVTLSCSPISGHRSVSWYQQTPGQGLQFLFEYFSETQRNKGNFPGRFSGRQFSNSRSEMNVSTLELGDSALYLCASSLGGINEKLFFGSGTQLSVL.

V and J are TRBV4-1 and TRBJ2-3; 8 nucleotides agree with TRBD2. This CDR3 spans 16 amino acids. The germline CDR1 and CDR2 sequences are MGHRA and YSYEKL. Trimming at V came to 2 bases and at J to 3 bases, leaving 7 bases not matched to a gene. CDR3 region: CASSQSRRGETDTQYF. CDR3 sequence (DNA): TGCGCCAGCAGCCAAAGCCGGCGGGGGGAAACAGATACGCAGTATTTT.

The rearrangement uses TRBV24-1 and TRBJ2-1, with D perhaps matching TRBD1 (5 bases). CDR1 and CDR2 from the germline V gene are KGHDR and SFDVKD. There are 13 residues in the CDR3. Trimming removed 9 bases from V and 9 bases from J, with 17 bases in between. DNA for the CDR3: TGTGCCACCGGCAGGGCAGGAAGCCTTGAGCAGTTCTTC. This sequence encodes CATGRAGSLEQFF.

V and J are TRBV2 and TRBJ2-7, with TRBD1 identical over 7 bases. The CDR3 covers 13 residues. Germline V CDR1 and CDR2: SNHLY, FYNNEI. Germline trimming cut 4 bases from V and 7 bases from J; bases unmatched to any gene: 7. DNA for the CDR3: TGTGCCAGCAGTGCACAGGGGCTTCCGGAGCAGTACTTC. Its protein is CASSAQGLPEQYF. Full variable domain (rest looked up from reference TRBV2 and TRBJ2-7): EPEVTQTPSHQVTQMGQEVILRCVPISNHLYFYWYRQILGQKVEFLVSFYNNEISEKSEIFDDQFSVERPDGSNFTLKIRSTKLEDSAMYFCASSAQGLPEQYFGPGTRLTVT.

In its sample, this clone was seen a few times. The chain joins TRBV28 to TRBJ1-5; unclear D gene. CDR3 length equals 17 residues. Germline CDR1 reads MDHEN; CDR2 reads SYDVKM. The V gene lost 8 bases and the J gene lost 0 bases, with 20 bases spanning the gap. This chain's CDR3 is CASSPPTASDSNQPQHF. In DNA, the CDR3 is TGTGCCAGCTCTCCACCCACAGCATCCGATAGCAATCAGCCCCAGCATTTT. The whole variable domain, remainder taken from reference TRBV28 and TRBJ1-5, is DVKVTQSSRYLVKRTGEKVFLECVQDMDHENMFWYRQDPGLGLRLIYFSYDVKMKEKGDIPEGYSVSREKKERFSLILESASTNQTSMYLCASSPPTASDSNQPQHFGDGTRLSIL.

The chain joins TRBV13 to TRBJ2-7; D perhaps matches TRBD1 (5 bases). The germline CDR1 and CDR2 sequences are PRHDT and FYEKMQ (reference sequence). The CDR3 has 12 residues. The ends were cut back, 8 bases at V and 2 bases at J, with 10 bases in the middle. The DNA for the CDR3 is TGTGCCAGCGGGGCAGAGACCTACGAGCAGTACTTC. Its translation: CASGAETYEQYF.

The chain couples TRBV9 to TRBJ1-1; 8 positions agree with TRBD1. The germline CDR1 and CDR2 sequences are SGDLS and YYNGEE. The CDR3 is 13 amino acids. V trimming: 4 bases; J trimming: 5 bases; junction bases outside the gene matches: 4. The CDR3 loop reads CASSTTGGTEAFF. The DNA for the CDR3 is TGTGCCAGCAGCACAACAGGGGGGACTGAAGCTTTCTTT.

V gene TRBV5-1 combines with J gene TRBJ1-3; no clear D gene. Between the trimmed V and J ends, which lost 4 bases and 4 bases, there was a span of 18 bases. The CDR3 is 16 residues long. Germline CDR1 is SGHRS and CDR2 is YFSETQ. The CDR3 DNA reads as TGCGCCAGCAGCCTCAATCCCAGTTCCGAAGGAAACACCATATATTTT. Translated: CASSLNPSSEGNTIYF.

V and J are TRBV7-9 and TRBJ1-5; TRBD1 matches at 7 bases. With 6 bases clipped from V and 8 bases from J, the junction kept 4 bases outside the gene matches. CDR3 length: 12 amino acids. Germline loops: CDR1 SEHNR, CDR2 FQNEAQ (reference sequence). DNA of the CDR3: TGTGCCAGCAGACAGGGGAATGAGCCCCAGCATTTT. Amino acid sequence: CASRQGNEPQHF.